The T cell receptor beta chain under discussion was sequenced for a study of blood T cells in healthy people across ages. Study overall: Template switching picked up about one barcoded beta molecule for each two T cells. Study-level findings and limits: Across the age range, TCR beta diversity per million T cells fell in a roughly linear way.

Germline V gene lookup returns CDR1 MNHNS and CDR2 SASEGT. The CDR3 consists of 15 residues. Of note for this clonotype: Its antigen is not identified. One end of the junction varies from germline; a read error may be responsible.

Together with a sample-barcoded 5' primer, a J-beta primer mix was included in a second PCR lasting about 7 to 11 cycles. TCRdb called the 5' RACE reads again in MiXCR, with one record for every CDR3 protein. The sample shows some 860,000 distinct CDR3 sequences, about 61% of them seen only once. Sequencing was performed on blood. This TCR came from a man between 40 and 49 years old in good health. The rearrangement uses TRBV6-1 and TRBJ2-3; 7 positions agree with TRBD2. CDR3 residues: CASKRAGGSTDTQYF. CDR3 nucleotide sequence: TGTGCCAGCAAGAGGGCTGGCGGGAGCACGGATACGCAGTATTTT.